The sequence of this T cell receptor beta chain was determined in a study of T cells after somatic rescue of genetic block. The CDR3 is made up of 15 amino acids. V shed 5 bases and J shed 0 bases, with 13 bases lying between them. The germline V gene has CDR1 SGHVS and CDR2 FQNEAQ. Measured with immunoSEQ multiplex PCR; TCRdb has only the in-frame clones, and not every one. Seen here are 68,000 or so clones, just under 95% observed once, and the top ten hold about 3%. The receptor was derived from a man aged 40-55 years. This chain links TRBV7-8 with TRBJ2-5; D not certain. The sample taken for sequencing was peripheral blood mononuclear cells (PBMCs). In nucleotides, the CDR3 is TGTGCCAGCAGCCCCCGGGTTGACTACCAAGAGACCCAGTACTTC. It translates to CASSPRVDYQETQYF.